Shown below are 4 T cell receptor beta chains from a single sample sequenced in a study of blood T cell repertoires in COVID-19. Sequenced by immunoSEQ multiplex PCR; TCRdb stores in-frame clones only, minus some. The sample records 80,000 to 95,000 clones, around nine tenths being singletons. The sequenced material came from peripheral blood. The receptors shown here come from a woman aged 70-85 years with acute or convalescent COVID-19.

This clone was seen only a few times. The V gene is TRBV27, the J gene TRBJ2-2; TRBD1 aligns across 8 bases. Germline loops: CDR1 MNHEY, CDR2 SMNVEV (reference sequence). V was clipped by 6 bases and J by 2 bases; unmatched bases: 8. The CDR3 length is 16 residues. As DNA, the CDR3 is TGTGCCAGCAGAGACAGGGGATTGATTAACACCGGGGAGCTGTTTTTT. Translating it yields CASRDRGLINTGELFF.

This clone has only one observation. The chain employs TRBV6-1 and TRBJ1-5, with D possibly matching TRBD1 (5 bases). V was trimmed by 4 bases and J by 2 bases, leaving 15 bases between them. CDR1 is MNHNS, CDR2 SASEGT, per germline. The CDR3 contains 16 residues. CDR3 protein: CASSGRTGVGNQPQHF. CDR3 nucleotide sequence: TGTGCCAGCAGTGGAAGAACAGGTGTGGGCAATCAGCCCCAGCATTTT.

J is TRBJ1-6 and V is TRBV3-1 (or the pseudogene TRBV3-2); no clear D gene. Trimming pared 3 bases from V and 5 bases from J, leaving 2 bases between. This CDR3 comprises 12 residues. Germline V gives CDR1 LGHDT, CDR2 YNNKEL (reference sequence). This chain's CDR3 is CASSHDNSPLHF. Written as DNA, the CDR3 is TGTGCCAGCAGCCACGATAATTCACCCCTCCACTTT.

This clone came up once. V usage is TRBV10-3 and J usage is TRBJ2-7; maybe TRBD1 (6 bases). CDR1 ENHRY and CDR2 SYGVKD come from the germline V gene. The V end was cut by 3 bases, the J end by 1 base, with 13 bases between. The CDR3 sequence is 15 residues long. The CDR3 sequence is CAISDEGRGSYEQYF. The CDR3 DNA reads as TGTGCCATCAGTGATGAAGGCAGGGGATCCTACGAGCAGTACTTC.